These 25 T cell receptor beta chains were all obtained from the same sample, sequenced in a study of cytomegalovirus exposure and HLA in healthy donors. The PCR was carried out with 60 Vbeta primers and 13 Jbeta primers. The protocol was immunoSEQ multiplex PCR, while the TCRdb copy is restricted to in-frame clones and leaves out a portion. Of about 70,000 clones in the sample, roughly nine tenths are singletons; the top ten hold around an eighth. The sequencing input was PBMCs. These receptors were taken from a woman in her thirties in good health and CMV-seropositive.

The chain carries TRBV5-1 and TRBJ1-1; D is unresolved. The CDR3 covers 13 residues. Germline V lookup: CDR1 SGHRS, CDR2 YFSETQ. V dropped 3 bases and J dropped 0 bases, with 6 bases sitting between them. The CDR3 sequence is CASSSSLNTEAFF. Here the CDR3 DNA reads TGCGCCAGCAGCTCCTCCCTGAACACTGAAGCTTTCTTT.

The V call is TRBV18, the J call TRBJ2-1, with 10 bases lining up with TRBD1. The CDR3 runs to 13 residues. With 7 bases clipped from V and 5 bases from J, the junction kept 2 bases outside the gene matches. CDR1 and CDR2 from the germline V gene are KGHSH and LQKENI. DNA for the CDR3: TGTGCCAGCTTGGGACAGGGGAACAATGAGCAGTTCTTC. It translates to CASLGQGNNEQFF.

This chain links TRBV18 with TRBJ2-2; 7 bases agree with TRBD1. Germline V lookup: CDR1 KGHSH, CDR2 LQKENI. This CDR3 has 14 amino acids. J was trimmed by 6 bases and V by 3 bases; bases with no gene match: 4. The CDR3, as DNA: TGTGCCAGCTCACCCCGAGACAGGGCCGGGGAGCTGTTTTTT. This gives the protein CASSPRDRAGELFF.

The chain is built from TRBV6-1 and TRBJ2-5, with a tentative D call TRBD1 (5 bases). The DNA matches TRBJ2-7 better at its end, which makes the J call doubtful. Per germline, CDR1 MNHNS and CDR2 SASEGT. CDR3 length equals 11 residues. The CDR3 DNA sequence: TGTGCCAGCAAGGGGATCTACGAGCAGTACTTC. Protein sequence: CASKGIYEQYF.

The chain joins TRBV6-5 to TRBJ2-5; 14 bases fit TRBD2. The CDR3 loop spans 15 amino acids. Looked up from germline, CDR1 is MNHEY and CDR2 is SVGAGI. J was trimmed by 4 bases and V by 2 bases; bases with no gene match: 0. The CDR3 protein is CASSYGTSGRETQYF. The CDR3 bases are TGTGCCAGCAGTTACGGGACTAGCGGGAGAGAGACCCAGTACTTC.

The gene calls are TRBV28 and TRBJ2-7, with 10 bases matching TRBD1. The CDR3 covers 15 residues. J gave up 3 bases and V 5 bases, and 7 bases lay outside the gene matches. Germline-derived CDR1 and CDR2 are MDHEN and SYDVKM. CDR3 DNA sequence: TGTGCCAGCAGTGGGTGGACAGGGGGAAACTACGAGCAGTACTTC. Protein sequence: CASSGWTGGNYEQYF.

The chain employs TRBV6-5 and TRBJ1-2, with 9 positions matching TRBD1. Germline V CDR1 and CDR2: MNHEY, SVGAGI. The CDR3 spans 16 residues. V gave up 0 bases and J gave up 4 bases; unmatched junction bases: 6. The CDR3 protein is CASSYSKGQGPYGYTF. The CDR3 DNA follows: TGTGCCAGCAGTTACTCGAAGGGACAGGGACCCTATGGCTACACCTTC.

This chain connects TRBV7-2 to TRBJ2-1; TRBD2 aligns across 8 bases. Trimming removed 5 bases from V and 9 bases from J; junction bases left unmatched: 9. Per the germline V gene, CDR1 is SGHTA and CDR2 is FQGNSA. The CDR3 covers 14 residues. The CDR3 loop reads CASSRRWTSLEQFF. Here the CDR3 DNA reads TGTGCCAGCAGCCGCCGGTGGACTAGCCTTGAGCAGTTCTTC.

A single count supports this clone. The chain recombines TRBV11-2 with TRBJ2-7; possibly TRBD2 for D (5 bases). CDR3 length equals 14 residues. Trimming stripped 6 bases from V and 3 bases from J, with 15 bases between. In germline, CDR1 is SGHAT, CDR2 FQNNGV. The CDR3: CASRPGVGIYEQYF. CDR3 DNA: TGTGCCAGCAGGCCTGGAGTCGGGATCTACGAGCAGTACTTC.

The J gene is TRBJ1-2, the V gene TRBV28; possible D gene TRBD1, 6 bases. Deletions cut 8 bases from V and 4 bases from J, with 17 bases between. The germline V gene encodes CDR1 MDHEN and CDR2 SYDVKM. CDR3 size: 14 residues. In nucleotides, the CDR3 is TGTGCCAGCCGTCCCTTACAGGGAATCTATGGCTACACCTTC. This sequence encodes CASRPLQGIYGYTF.

The gene calls are TRBV28 and TRBJ2-7; 10 bases match TRBD2. Germline V gives CDR1 MDHEN, CDR2 SYDVKM. With V trimmed by 6 bases and J by 3 bases, 8 bases remained unmatched. The CDR3 totals 15 residues. The CDR3 loop is CASSPGLAVNYEQYF. CDR3 DNA sequence: TGTGCCAGCAGCCCCGGACTAGCGGTAAACTACGAGCAGTACTTC.

V usage is TRBV19 and J usage is TRBJ2-2; TRBD1 might be the D (6 bases). Germline CDR1 is LNHDA and CDR2 is SQIVND (reference sequence). With 10 bases removed from V and 2 bases from J, the gap between germline ends came to 11 bases. The CDR3 spans 13 residues. The CDR3 DNA reads as TGTGCCAACAGGGACACTAACACCGGGGAGCTGTTTTTT. This translates into CANRDTNTGELFF.

J is TRBJ1-1 and V is TRBV27; a weak D match, TRBD1 (5 bases). Germline V gene lookup returns CDR1 MNHEY and CDR2 SMNVEV (reference sequence). V lost 7 bases to trimming and J lost 1 base, with 19 bases between them. The CDR3 spans 16 residues. The DNA for the CDR3 is TGTGCCAGCAAAAAACGCGCGGCGGGGACGAACACTGAAGCTTTCTTT. Its translation: CASKKRAAGTNTEAFF.

The chain employs TRBV19 and TRBJ2-1; D unresolved. Trimming removed 5 bases at V and 9 bases at J, with 8 bases between. Germline V gives CDR1 LNHDA, CDR2 SQIVND (reference sequence). The CDR3 has 11 residues. CDR3 coding DNA: TGTGCCAGTAGTTCCTCCGGTGAGCAGTTCTTC. The encoded protein is CASSSSGEQFF.

V is TRBV10-3 and J is TRBJ1-1; D might be TRBD1 (5 bases). This CDR3 spans 13 amino acids. The germline V gene has CDR1 ENHRY and CDR2 SYGVKD. The V end lost 10 bases, the J end lost 4 bases, and 16 bases lay between the germline ends. The CDR3, as DNA: TGTGCCACGGGTGAACAGGTGGCCACTGAAGCTTTCTTT. It specifies CATGEQVATEAFF.

The gene calls are TRBV7-9 and TRBJ2-1, with D possibly matching TRBD2 (5 bases). The CDR3 covers 13 residues. CDR1 is SEHNR, CDR2 FQNEAQ, per germline (reference sequence). V was trimmed by 1 base and J by 7 bases, leaving 8 bases between them. The CDR3 DNA sequence: TGTGCCAGCAGCTTAGTGGGAGTGAATGAGCAGTTCTTC. It codes for CASSLVGVNEQFF.

The J gene is TRBJ1-2, the V gene TRBV28; D may be TRBD1 (6 bases). Germline CDR1 MDHEN, CDR2 SYDVKM. The CDR3 is 14 amino acids. The V end lost 7 bases, the J end lost 4 bases, and 16 bases lay between the germline ends. CDR3 protein: CASKGAGAGYGYTF. The CDR3 DNA is TGTGCCAGCAAAGGCGCGGGGGCTGGCTATGGCTACACCTTC.

The chain is built from TRBV5-6 and TRBJ2-1, with TRBD2 identical over 9 bases. The trim removed 0 bases at V and 8 bases at J, leaving 15 bases unmatched. The CDR3 has 18 amino acids. CDR1 is SGHDT, CDR2 YYEEEE, per germline. The CDR3 DNA reads TGTGCCAGCAGCTTGGTTCTAGCGGGATCGACGGTGAGGTATGAGCAGTTCTTC. Its translation: CASSLVLAGSTVRYEQFF.

This clone was found once. The chain is built from TRBV7-2 and TRBJ2-1; 7 bases match TRBD2. This CDR3 region has 15 residues. Per germline, CDR1 SGHTA and CDR2 FQGNSA. The V segment lost 8 bases and the J segment 5 bases; nucleotides outside the gene matches: 12. The CDR3 loop is CASAWDYGANNEQFF. In nucleotides, the CDR3 is TGTGCCAGCGCCTGGGACTACGGAGCTAACAATGAGCAGTTCTTC.

This sequence joins TRBV5-1 and TRBJ2-7; 7 positions agree with TRBD2. Germline assignment: CDR1 SGHRS and CDR2 YFSETQ. The V segment lost 4 bases and the J segment 2 bases; nucleotides outside the gene matches: 12. The CDR3 totals 16 residues. The CDR3 reads CASSPQAAGAPYEQYF. The CDR3 nucleotides read TGCGCCAGCAGCCCCCAAGCGGCGGGAGCACCCTACGAGCAGTACTTC.

V is TRBV5-1 and J is TRBJ1-3; a possible D gene is TRBD1 (5 bases). CDR3 length: 14 residues. Germline CDR1 reads SGHRS; CDR2 reads YFSETQ. The ends were cut back, 5 bases at V and 1 base at J, with 10 bases in the middle. The CDR3 region has the DNA TGCGCCAGCAGTCCAGGGTTATCTGGAAACACCATATATTTT. It codes for CASSPGLSGNTIYF.

The chain recombines TRBV28 with TRBJ1-2; no firm D call. CDR3 length: 15 amino acids. Germline V gives CDR1 MDHEN, CDR2 SYDVKM. V shed 2 bases and J shed 1 base, with 11 bases lying between them. The CDR3 region has the DNA TGTGCCAGCAGTTTAACAGTGGCCCTTAACTATGGCTACACCTTC. Translation: CASSLTVALNYGYTF.

J is TRBJ2-7 and V is TRBV5-4, with 11 bases identical to TRBD2. The CDR3 spans 15 residues. Germline loops: CDR1 SGHNT, CDR2 YYREEE (reference sequence). V was pared by 3 bases and J by 6 bases, with 8 bases of the junction left unmatched. The CDR3 here is CASSWGGLADLEQYF. CDR3 nucleotides: TGTGCCAGCAGCTGGGGGGGACTAGCGGACCTCGAGCAGTACTTC.

The chain recombines TRBV30 with TRBJ2-3, with D perhaps matching TRBD1 (6 bases). Deletions cut 3 bases from V and 4 bases from J, with 14 bases between. This CDR3 has 14 amino acids. Germline loops: CDR1 GTSNPN, CDR2 SVGIG (reference sequence). This CDR3 is CAWSASGGADTQYF. CDR3 bases: TGTGCCTGGAGCGCTAGTGGGGGCGCAGATACGCAGTATTTT.

Worth noting for this clone: Distinct nucleotide sequences in the sample also encode this CDR3. The rearrangement joins TRBV11-2 to TRBJ2-1; TRBD2 matches 11 bases. V lost 3 bases and J lost 8; bases outside the gene matches: 9. The CDR3 has 16 residues. Germline V gene lookup returns CDR1 SGHAT and CDR2 FQNNGV. The CDR3 region has the DNA TGTGCCAGCAGCTTTAGCGGGAGGGCCTATTTCGATGAGCAGTTCTTC. It translates to CASSFSGRAYFDEQFF.